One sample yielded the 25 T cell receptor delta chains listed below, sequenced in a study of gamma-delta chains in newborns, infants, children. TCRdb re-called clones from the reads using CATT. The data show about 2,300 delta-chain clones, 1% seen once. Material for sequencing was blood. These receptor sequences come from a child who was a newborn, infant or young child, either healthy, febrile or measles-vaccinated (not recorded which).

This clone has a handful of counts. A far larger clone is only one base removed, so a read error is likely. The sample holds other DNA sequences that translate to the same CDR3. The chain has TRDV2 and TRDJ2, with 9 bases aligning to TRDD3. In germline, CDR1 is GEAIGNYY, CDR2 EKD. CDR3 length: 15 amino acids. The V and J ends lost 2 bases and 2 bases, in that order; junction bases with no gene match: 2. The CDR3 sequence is CACDILGDLTAQLFF. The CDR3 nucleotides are TGTGCCTGTGACATACTGGGGGACTTGACAGCACAACTCTTCTTT.

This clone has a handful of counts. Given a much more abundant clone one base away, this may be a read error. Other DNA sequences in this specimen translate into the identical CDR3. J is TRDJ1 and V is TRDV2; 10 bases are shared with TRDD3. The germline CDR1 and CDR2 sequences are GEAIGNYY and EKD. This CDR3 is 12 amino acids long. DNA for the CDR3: TGCGCCTGTGACACTGGGGGATATAAACTCATCTTT. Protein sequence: CACDTGGYKLIF.

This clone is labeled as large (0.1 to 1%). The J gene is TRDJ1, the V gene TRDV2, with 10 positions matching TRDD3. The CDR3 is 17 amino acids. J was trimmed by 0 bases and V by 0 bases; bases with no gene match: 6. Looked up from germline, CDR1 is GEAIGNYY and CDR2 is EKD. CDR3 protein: CACDTEGTGGYTDKLIF. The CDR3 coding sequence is TGTGCCTGTGACACCGAAGGAACTGGGGGATACACCGATAAACTCATCTTT.

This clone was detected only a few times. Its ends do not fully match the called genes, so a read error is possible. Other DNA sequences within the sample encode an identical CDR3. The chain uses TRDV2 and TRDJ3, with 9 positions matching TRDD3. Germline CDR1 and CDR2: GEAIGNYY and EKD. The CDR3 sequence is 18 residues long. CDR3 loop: CACDTVGDSPWDTRQMFF. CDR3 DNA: TGTGCCTGTGACACCGTGGGGGATAGCCCCTGGGACACCCGGCAGATGTTTTTC.

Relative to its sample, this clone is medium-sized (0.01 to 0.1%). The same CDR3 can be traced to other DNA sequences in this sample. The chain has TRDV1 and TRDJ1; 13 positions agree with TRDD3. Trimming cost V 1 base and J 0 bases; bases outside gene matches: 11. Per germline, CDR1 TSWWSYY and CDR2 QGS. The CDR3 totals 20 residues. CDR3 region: CALGEQSPTGGYAYTDKLIF. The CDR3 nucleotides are TGTGCTCTTGGGGAACAAAGTCCAACTGGGGGATACGCGTACACCGATAAACTCATCTTT.

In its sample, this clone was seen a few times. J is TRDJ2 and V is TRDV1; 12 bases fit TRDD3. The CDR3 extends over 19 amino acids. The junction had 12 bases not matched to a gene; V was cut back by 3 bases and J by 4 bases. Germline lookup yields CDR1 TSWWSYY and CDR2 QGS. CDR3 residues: CALGDTLSNWGIPTAQLFF. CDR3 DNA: TGTGCTCTTGGGGACACCCTTTCTAACTGGGGGATACCGACAGCACAACTCTTCTTT.

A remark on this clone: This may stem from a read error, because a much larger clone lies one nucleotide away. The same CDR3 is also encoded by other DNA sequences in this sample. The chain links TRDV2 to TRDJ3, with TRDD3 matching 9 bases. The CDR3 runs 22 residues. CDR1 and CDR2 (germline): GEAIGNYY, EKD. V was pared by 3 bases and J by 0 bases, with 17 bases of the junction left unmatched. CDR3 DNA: TGTGCCTGTGACCCTATTAACTGGGGGACTCCCCCAAGCTCCTGGGACACCCGACAGATGTTTTTC. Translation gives CACDPINWGTPPSSWDTRQMFF.

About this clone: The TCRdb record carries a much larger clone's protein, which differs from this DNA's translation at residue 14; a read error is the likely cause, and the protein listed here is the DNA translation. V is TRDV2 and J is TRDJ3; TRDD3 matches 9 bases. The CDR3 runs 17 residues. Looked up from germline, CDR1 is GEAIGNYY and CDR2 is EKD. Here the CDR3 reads CACDNWGSSWDTRKMFF. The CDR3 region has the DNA TGTGCCTGTGACAACTGGGGGAGCTCCTGGGACACCCGAAAGATGTTTTTC.

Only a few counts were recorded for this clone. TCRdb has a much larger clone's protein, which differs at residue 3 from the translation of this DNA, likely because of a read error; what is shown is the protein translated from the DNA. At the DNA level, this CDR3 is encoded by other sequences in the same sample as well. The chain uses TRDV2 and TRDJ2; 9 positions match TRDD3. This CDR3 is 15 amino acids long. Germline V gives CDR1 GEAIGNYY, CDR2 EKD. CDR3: CARDGLGDPTAQLFF. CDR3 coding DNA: TGCGCCCGTGACGGACTGGGGGACCCGACAGCACAACTCTTCTTT.

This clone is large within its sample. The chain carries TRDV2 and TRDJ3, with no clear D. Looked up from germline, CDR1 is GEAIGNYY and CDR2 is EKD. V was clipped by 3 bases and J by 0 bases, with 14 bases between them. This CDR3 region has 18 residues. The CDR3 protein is CACDEVPSSSWDTRQMFF. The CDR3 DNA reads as TGTGCCTGTGACGAGGTTCCCTCGAGCTCCTGGGACACCCGACAGATGTTTTTC.

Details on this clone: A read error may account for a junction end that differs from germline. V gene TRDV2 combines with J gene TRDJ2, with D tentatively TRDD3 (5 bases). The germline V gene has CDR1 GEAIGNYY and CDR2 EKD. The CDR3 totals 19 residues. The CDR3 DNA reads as TGTGCCTGTGACACCCTCCCCTCCTGGGTGATGGACATTACAGCACACCTCTTCTTT. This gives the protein CACDTLPSWVMDITAHLFF.

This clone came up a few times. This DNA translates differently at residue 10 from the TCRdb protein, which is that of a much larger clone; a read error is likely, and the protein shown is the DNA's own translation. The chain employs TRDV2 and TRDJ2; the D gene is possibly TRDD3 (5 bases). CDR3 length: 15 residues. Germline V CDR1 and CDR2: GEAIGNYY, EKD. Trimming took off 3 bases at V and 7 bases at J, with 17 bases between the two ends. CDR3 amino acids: CACDLVGDRIAQLFF. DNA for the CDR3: TGTGCCTGTGACCTGGTAGGGGACCGGATAGCACAACTCTTCTTT.

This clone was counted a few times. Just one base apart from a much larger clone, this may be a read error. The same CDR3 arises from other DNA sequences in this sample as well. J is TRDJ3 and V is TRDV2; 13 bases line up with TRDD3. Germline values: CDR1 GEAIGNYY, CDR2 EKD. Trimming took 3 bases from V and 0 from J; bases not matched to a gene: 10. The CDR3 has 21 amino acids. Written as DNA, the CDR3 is TGTGCCTGTGACCCCGTACTGGGGGATACGCGGAGCTCCTGGGACACCCGACAGATGTTTTTC. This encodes CACDPVLGDTRSSWDTRQMFF.

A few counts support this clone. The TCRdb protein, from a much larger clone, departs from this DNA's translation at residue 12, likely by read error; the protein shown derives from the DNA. CDR3 nucleotides: TGTGCCTGTGACCCCGTACTGGGGGGCATGGCATCGACAGCACAACTCTTCTTT. It encodes CACDPVLGGMASTAQLFF. The gene calls are TRDV2 and TRDJ2; 8 positions match TRDD3. V was clipped by 3 bases and J by 4 bases; unmatched bases: 15. CDR3 length: 18 amino acids. CDR1 is GEAIGNYY, CDR2 EKD, per germline.

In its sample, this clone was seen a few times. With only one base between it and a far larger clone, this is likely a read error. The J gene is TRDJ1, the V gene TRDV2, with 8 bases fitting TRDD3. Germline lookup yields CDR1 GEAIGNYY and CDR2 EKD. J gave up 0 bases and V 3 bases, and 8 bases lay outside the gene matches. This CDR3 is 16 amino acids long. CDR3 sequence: CACDVLGAKHTDKLIF. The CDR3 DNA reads TGTGCCTGTGACGTACTGGGGGCTAAGCACACCGATAAACTCATCTTT.

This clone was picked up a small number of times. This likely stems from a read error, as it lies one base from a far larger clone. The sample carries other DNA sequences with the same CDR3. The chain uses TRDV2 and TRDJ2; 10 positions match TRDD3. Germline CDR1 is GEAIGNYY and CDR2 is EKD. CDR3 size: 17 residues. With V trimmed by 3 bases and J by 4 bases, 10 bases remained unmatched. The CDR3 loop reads CACDPLGDKKETAQLFF. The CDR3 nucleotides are TGTGCCTGTGACCCGCTGGGGGATAAAAAGGAGACAGCACAACTCTTCTTT.

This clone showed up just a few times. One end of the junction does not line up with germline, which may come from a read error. The CDR3 nucleotides are TGTGCCTGTGACACGCCCCTTACTGGGGTATACGCCTGGGACACCCGCCAGATGTTTTTC. This codes for CACDTPLTGVYAWDTRQMFF. The V call is TRDV2, the J call TRDJ3; TRDD3 aligns across 7 bases. The CDR3 sequence is 20 residues long. From germline, CDR1 is GEAIGNYY and CDR2 EKD.

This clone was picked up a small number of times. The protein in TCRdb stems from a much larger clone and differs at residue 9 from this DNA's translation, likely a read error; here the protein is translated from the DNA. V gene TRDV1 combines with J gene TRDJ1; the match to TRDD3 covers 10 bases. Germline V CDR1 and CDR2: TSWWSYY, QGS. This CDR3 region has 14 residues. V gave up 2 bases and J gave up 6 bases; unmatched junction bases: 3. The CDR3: CALGEYWGMHKLIF. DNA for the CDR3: TGTGCTCTTGGGGAATACTGGGGGATGCATAAACTCATCTTT.

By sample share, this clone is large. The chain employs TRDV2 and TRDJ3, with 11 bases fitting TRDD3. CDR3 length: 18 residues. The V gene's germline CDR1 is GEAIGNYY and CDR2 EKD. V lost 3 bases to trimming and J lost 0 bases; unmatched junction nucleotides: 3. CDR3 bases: TGTGCCTGTGACGTACTGGGGGATAGCTCCTGGGACACCCGACAGATGTTTTTC. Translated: CACDVLGDSSWDTRQMFF.

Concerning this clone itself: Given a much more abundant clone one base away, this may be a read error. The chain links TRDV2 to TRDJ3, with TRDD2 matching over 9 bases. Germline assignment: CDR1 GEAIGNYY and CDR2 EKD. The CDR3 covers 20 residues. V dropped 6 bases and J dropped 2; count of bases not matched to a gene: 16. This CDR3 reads CACSAFLRGIQTWDTRQMFF. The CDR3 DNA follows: TGTGCCTGTAGTGCCTTCCTACGAGGGATCCAGACCTGGGACACCCGACAGATGTTTTTC.

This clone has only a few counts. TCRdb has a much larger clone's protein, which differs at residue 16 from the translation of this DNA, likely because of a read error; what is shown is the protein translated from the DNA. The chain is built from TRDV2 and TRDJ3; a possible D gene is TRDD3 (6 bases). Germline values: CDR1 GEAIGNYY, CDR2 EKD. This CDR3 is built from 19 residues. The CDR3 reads CACDTLRILRSWDTRRMFF. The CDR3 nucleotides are TGTGCCTGTGACACCCTCCGGATACTCAGGTCCTGGGACACCCGACGGATGTTTTTC.

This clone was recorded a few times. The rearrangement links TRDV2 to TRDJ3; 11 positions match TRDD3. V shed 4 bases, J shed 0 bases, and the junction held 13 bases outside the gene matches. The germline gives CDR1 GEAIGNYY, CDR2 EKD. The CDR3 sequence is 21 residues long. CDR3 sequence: CACDQPLLGDKSSWDTRQMFF. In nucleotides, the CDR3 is TGTGCCTGTGATCAACCCTTACTGGGGGATAAAAGCTCCTGGGACACCCGACAGATGTTTTTC.

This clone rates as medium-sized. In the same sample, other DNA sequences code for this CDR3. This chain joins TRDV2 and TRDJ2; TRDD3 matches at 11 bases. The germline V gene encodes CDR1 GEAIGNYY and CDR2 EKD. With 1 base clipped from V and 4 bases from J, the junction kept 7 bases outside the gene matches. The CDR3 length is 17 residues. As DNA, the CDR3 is TGTGCCTGTGACACGATACTGGGGGATAGAGGGACAGCACAACTCTTCTTT. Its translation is CACDTILGDRGTAQLFF.

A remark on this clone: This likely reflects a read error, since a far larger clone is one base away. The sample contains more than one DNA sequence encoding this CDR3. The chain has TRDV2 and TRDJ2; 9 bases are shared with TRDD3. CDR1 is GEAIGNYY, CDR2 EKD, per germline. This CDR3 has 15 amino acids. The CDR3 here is CACDGLGDPTAQLFF. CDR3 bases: TGCGCCTGTGACGGACTGGGGGACCCGACAGCACAACTCTTCTTT.

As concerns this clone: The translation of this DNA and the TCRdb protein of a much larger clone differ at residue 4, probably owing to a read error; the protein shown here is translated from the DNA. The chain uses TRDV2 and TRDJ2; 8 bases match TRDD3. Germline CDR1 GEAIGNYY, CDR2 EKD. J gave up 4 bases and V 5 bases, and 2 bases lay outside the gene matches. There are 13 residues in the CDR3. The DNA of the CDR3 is TGTGCCTGTGGCACTGGGGGGACAGCACAACTCTTCTTT. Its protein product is CACGTGGTAQLFF.